The 19 T cell receptor beta chains listed next were all sequenced from one sample in a study of vaccination effects on CD4 cells after COVID-19. Their recognized antigens are unknown. CD4+ T cell isolation took place after approximately 11 days of culture. Data came from immunoSEQ multiplex PCR; TCRdb stores just in-frame clones and leaves some out. The sample includes roughly 56,000 clones, about 80% of them seen just once. Sequences were derived from CD4+ T cells from PBMCs cultured without peptide, sampled before COVID-19 vaccination. These receptors originate from a human donor who received a COVID-19 vaccine.

The chain has TRBV5-5 and TRBJ2-2; 7 positions match TRBD2. Germline V gene data show CDR1 as SGHKS and CDR2 as YYEKEE (reference sequence). Losses at the gene ends were 1 base for V and 4 bases for J; bases not matched to a gene: 4. This CDR3 comprises 15 residues. The CDR3 loop reads CASSLHGEGTGELFF. CDR3 DNA: TGTGCCAGCAGCTTGCATGGGGAGGGCACCGGGGAGCTGTTTTTT.

The rearrangement joins TRBV7-2 to TRBJ2-7, with 8 bases fitting TRBD1. Germline trimming cut 5 bases from V and 2 bases from J; bases unmatched to any gene: 8. This CDR3 is 15 amino acids long. Per germline, CDR1 SGHTA and CDR2 FQGNSA. The CDR3 here is CASSVDRGVAYEQYV. The CDR3 DNA reads as TGTGCCAGCAGCGTAGACAGGGGAGTCGCCTACGAGCAGTACGTC.

The chain couples TRBV6-5 to TRBJ2-4; D might be TRBD1 (5 bases). This CDR3 contains 14 residues. The ends were cut back, 7 bases at V and 0 bases at J, with 10 bases in the middle. Germline CDR1 and CDR2: MNHEY and SVGAGI. Written as DNA, the CDR3 is TGTGCCAGCAAAAGAACAGGAGCCAAAAACATTCAGTACTTC. Protein product: CASKRTGAKNIQYF.

The chain has TRBV28 and TRBJ1-5; TRBD1 is a possible D gene (6 bases). Germline V gene sequence: CDR1 MDHEN, CDR2 SYDVKM. Trimming cost V 5 bases and J 3 bases, with 17 bases left between them. There are 16 residues in the CDR3. The chain's CDR3 is CASSQGLSGFNQPQHF. CDR3 nucleotide sequence: TGTGCCAGCAGTCAGGGGCTCTCGGGTTTCAATCAGCCCCAGCATTTT.

This clone was detected only once. This chain joins TRBV6-5 and TRBJ2-1; TRBD2 matches at 11 bases. Unmatched junction bases numbered 3, after V lost 0 bases and J lost 8 bases. Germline assignment: CDR1 MNHEY and CDR2 SVGAGI. The CDR3 is made up of 15 amino acids. CDR3 sequence reads: CASSYSTSGVHEQFF. The CDR3 nucleotides read TGTGCCAGCAGTTACTCGACTAGCGGGGTCCATGAGCAGTTCTTC.

This rearrangement joins TRBV11-2 to TRBJ1-2, with D perhaps matching TRBD1 (6 bases). Between the trimmed V and J ends, which lost 5 bases and 6 bases, there was a span of 22 bases. Germline values: CDR1 SGHAT, CDR2 FQNNGV. The CDR3 extends over 16 amino acids. CDR3 loop: CASSLWGPPRGDGYTF. The DNA for the CDR3 is TGTGCCAGCAGCCTATGGGGGCCTCCCAGGGGCGATGGCTACACCTTC.

The chain is built from TRBV10-3 and TRBJ2-3, with 8 nucleotides matching TRBD1. Trimming at V came to 10 bases and at J to 0 bases, leaving 6 bases not matched to a gene. This CDR3 comprises 14 residues. Germline CDR1 and CDR2: ENHRY and SYGVKD. CDR3 sequence (DNA): TGTGCCACCAGACAGGGGTTAAGCACAGATACGCAGTATTTT. This gives the protein CATRQGLSTDTQYF.

V usage is TRBV5-6 and J usage is TRBJ2-3; 10 positions match TRBD1. CDR1 is SGHDT, CDR2 YYEEEE, per germline. J lost 2 bases, V lost 4 bases, and 4 bases had no gene match. This CDR3 spans 15 amino acids. Here the CDR3 DNA reads TGTGCCAGCAGCGATAGACAGGGGGCCACAGATACGCAGTATTTT. It encodes CASSDRQGATDTQYF.

This chain joins TRBV18 and TRBJ2-5; perhaps TRBD2 as D (5 bases). V lost 1 base and J 4 bases, leaving 13 bases between the germline ends. Germline V gives CDR1 KGHSH, CDR2 LQKENI. The CDR3 is 15 amino acids. This chain's CDR3 is CASSPQVGAGETQYF. In DNA, the CDR3 is TGTGCCAGCTCACCACAAGTGGGCGCGGGAGAGACCCAGTACTTC.

This chain's CDR3 is CASSAYQGALHF. The CDR3 nucleotides are TGTGCCAGCAGTGCGTACCAGGGGGCCCTCCACTTT. The chain has TRBV12-3 or TRBV12-4 and TRBJ1-6, with TRBD1 matching over 7 bases. V gave up 5 bases and J gave up 14 bases; unmatched junction bases: 6. The CDR3 has 12 residues.

The chain couples TRBV24-1 to TRBJ1-5; maybe TRBD1 (5 bases). CDR1 is KGHDR, CDR2 SFDVKD, per germline. The V end lost 5 bases, the J end lost 0 bases, and 7 bases lay between the germline ends. The CDR3 is made up of 14 amino acids. The CDR3 region has the DNA TGTGCCACCAGTGGGACAAGTAGCAATCAGCCCCAGCATTTT. Amino acids: CATSGTSSNQPQHF.

The chain is built from TRBV5-1 and TRBJ1-1; perhaps TRBD1 as D (6 bases). Trimming stripped 0 bases from V and 2 bases from J, with 11 bases between. The germline gives CDR1 SGHRS, CDR2 YFSETQ. This CDR3 spans 15 amino acids. The CDR3 region is CASSLDLGGNTEAFF. The CDR3 DNA follows: TGCGCCAGCAGCTTGGATTTGGGGGGCAACACTGAAGCTTTCTTT. The full variable domain, its missing parts supplied by reference TRBV5-1 and TRBJ1-1, is KAGVTQTPRYLIKTRGQQVTLSCSPISGHRSVSWYQQTPGQGLQFLFEYFSETQRNKGNFPGRFSGRQFSNSRSEMNVSTLELGDSALYLCASSLDLGGNTEAFFGQGTRLTVV.

A few counts support this clone. The chain uses TRBV19 and TRBJ1-2; D is perhaps TRBD1 (6 bases). V was clipped by 7 bases and J by 4 bases, with 13 bases between them. This CDR3 has 13 residues. CDR1 is LNHDA, CDR2 SQIVND, per germline (reference sequence). CDR3 sequence (DNA): TGTGCCAGTAACACCGGGACAAGCTATGGCTACACCTTC. Protein sequence: CASNTGTSYGYTF.

The CDR3 DNA reads TGTGCCAGCTCACCAAGACAGGCGGAGGGAAACACCATATATTTT. Protein sequence: CASSPRQAEGNTIYF. V usage is TRBV18 and J usage is TRBJ1-3; possibly TRBD1 for D (6 bases). V lost 2 bases and J 4 bases, leaving 12 bases between the germline ends. CDR1 KGHSH and CDR2 LQKENI come from the germline V gene. There are 15 residues in the CDR3.

The chain employs TRBV10-3 and TRBJ1-1; unclear D gene. The ends were cut back, 2 bases at V and 12 bases at J, with 31 bases in the middle. Germline V gene lookup returns CDR1 ENHRY and CDR2 SYGVKD. The CDR3 contains 18 residues. The CDR3 DNA sequence: TGTGCCATCAGTGAGGGTAATACCCCATTAATTTCATCAGTCGGGACTTTCTTT. Translated, it gives CAISEGNTPLISSVGTFF.

This chain connects TRBV14 to TRBJ1-4; the D is unclear. This CDR3 contains 15 residues. Germline V CDR1 and CDR2: SGHDN, FVKESK. V lost 2 bases to trimming and J lost 5 bases, with 12 bases between them. The CDR3 nucleotides read TGTGCCAGCAGCCAATTAGCGGGGATCAATGAAAAACTGTTTTTT. As protein: CASSQLAGINEKLFF.

V gene TRBV5-4 combines with J gene TRBJ1-1, with D tentatively TRBD1 (5 bases). Per the germline V gene, CDR1 is SGHNT and CDR2 is YYREEE (reference sequence). The CDR3 consists of 16 residues. Trimming cost V 4 bases and J 4 bases, with 20 bases left between them. CDR3 nucleotides: TGTGCCAGCAGCAGGCAGCAGGGCTACATTGGCACTGAAGCTTTCTTT. Translating gives CASSRQQGYIGTEAFF. Full variable domain (remainder filled in from reference TRBV5-4 and TRBJ1-1): ETGVTQSPTHLIKTRGQQVTLRCSSQSGHNTVSWYQQALGQGPQFIFQYYREEENGRGNFPPRFSGLQFPNYSSELNVNALELDDSALYLCASSRQQGYIGTEAFFGQGTRLTVV.

This clone has a handful of counts. The chain links TRBV5-1 to TRBJ1-1; D is unresolved. V lost 3 bases and J lost 1, with 13 bases in between. This CDR3 spans 15 amino acids. Germline CDR1 and CDR2: SGHRS and YFSETQ. The CDR3 DNA reads TGCGCCAGCAGCTACCTCGCGAAAGGGAACACTGAAGCTTTCTTT. It translates to CASSYLAKGNTEAFF.

This chain uses TRBV4-3 with TRBJ1-6; a possible D gene is TRBD1 (6 bases). The CDR3 is 18 residues long. Trimming took off 0 bases at V and 0 bases at J, with 12 bases between the two ends. Germline loops: CDR1 LGHNA, CDR2 YSLEER. For the CDR3, the DNA is TGCGCCAGCAGCCAAGATCCACCGGACAGCTCCTATAATTCACCCCTCCACTTT. Translating gives CASSQDPPDSSYNSPLHF.